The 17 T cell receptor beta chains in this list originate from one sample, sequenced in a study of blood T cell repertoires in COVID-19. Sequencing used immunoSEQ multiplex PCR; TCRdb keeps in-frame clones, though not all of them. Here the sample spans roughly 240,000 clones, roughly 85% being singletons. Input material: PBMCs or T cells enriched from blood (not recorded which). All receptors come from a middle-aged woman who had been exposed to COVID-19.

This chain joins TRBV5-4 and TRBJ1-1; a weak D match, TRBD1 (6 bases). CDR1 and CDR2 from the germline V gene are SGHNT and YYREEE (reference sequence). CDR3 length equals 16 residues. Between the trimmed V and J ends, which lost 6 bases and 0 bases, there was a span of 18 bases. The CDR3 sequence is CASTPAGGRMNTEAFF. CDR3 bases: TGTGCCAGCACCCCGGCGGGGGGGCGGATGAACACTGAAGCTTTCTTT.

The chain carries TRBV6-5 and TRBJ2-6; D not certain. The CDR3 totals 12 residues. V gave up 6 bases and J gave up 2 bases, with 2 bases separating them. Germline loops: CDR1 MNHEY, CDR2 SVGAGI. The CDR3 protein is CASSTGANVLTF. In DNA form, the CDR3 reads TGTGCCAGCAGCACTGGGGCCAACGTCCTGACTTTC.

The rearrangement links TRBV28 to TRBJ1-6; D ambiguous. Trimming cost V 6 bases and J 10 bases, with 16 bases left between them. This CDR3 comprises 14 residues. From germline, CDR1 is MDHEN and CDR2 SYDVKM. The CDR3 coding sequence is TGTGCCAGCAGACCGGCGGGGAGGTTATCACCCCTCCACTTT. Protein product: CASRPAGRLSPLHF.

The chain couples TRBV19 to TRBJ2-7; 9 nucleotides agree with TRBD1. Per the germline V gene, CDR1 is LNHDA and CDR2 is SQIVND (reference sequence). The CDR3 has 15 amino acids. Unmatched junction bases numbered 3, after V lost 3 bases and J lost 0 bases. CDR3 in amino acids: CASSMDRGSSYEQYF. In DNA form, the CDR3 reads TGTGCCAGTAGTATGGACAGGGGCTCCTCCTACGAGCAGTACTTC.

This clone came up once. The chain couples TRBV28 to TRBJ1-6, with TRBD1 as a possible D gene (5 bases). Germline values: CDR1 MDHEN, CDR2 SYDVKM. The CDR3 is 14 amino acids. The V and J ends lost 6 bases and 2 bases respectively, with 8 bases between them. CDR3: CASRGEAYNSPLHF. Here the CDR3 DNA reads TGTGCCAGCAGAGGGGAGGCCTATAATTCACCCCTCCACTTT.

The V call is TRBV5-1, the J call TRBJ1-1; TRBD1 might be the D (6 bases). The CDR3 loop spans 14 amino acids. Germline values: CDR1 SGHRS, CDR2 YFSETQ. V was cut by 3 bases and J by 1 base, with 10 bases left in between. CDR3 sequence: CASSYGTTNTEAFF. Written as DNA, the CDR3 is TGCGCCAGCAGCTATGGGACAACGAACACTGAAGCTTTCTTT.

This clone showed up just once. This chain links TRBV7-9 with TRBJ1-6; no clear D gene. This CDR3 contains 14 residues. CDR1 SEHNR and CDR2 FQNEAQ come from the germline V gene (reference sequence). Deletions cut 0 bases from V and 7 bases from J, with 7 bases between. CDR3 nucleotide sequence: TGTGCCAGCAGCTTAGCAGCCATGAATTCACCCCTCCACTTT. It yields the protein CASSLAAMNSPLHF.

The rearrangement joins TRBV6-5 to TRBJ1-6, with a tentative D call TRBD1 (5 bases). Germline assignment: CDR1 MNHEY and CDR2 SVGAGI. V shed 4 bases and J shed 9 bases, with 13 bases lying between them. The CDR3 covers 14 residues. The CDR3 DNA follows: TGTGCCAGCAGTTCCGACGGGGGGACTTCACCCCTCCACTTT. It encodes CASSSDGGTSPLHF.

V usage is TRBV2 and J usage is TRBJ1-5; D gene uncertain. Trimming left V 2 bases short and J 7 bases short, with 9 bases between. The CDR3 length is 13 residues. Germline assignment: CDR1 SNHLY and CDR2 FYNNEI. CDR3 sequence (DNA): TGTGCCAGCAGTGAAACCACGGGGCAGCCCCAGCATTTT. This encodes CASSETTGQPQHF. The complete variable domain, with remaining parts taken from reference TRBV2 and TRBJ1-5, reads EPEVTQTPSHQVTQMGQEVILRCVPISNHLYFYWYRQILGQKVEFLVSFYNNEISEKSEIFDDQFSVERPDGSNFTLKIRSTKLEDSAMYFCASSETTGQPQHFGDGTRLSIL.

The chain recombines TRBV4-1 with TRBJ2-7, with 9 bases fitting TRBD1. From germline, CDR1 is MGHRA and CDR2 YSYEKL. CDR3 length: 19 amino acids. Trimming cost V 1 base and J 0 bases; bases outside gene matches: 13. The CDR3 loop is CASSQALGTGTGSSYEQYF. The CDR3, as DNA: TGCGCCAGCAGCCAAGCTCTCGGGACAGGGACTGGGAGCTCCTACGAGCAGTACTTC.

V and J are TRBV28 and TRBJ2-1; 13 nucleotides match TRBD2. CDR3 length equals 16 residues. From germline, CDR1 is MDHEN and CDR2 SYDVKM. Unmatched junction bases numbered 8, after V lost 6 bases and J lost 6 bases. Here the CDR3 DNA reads TGTGCCAGCAGGACCCCCAGACTAGCGGGGGGCAATGAGCAGTTCTTC. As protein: CASRTPRLAGGNEQFF.

The DNA for the CDR3 is TGTGCCAGCAGTCCTCGTTTCAGGTTGAACACTGAAGCTTTCTTT. Translation gives CASSPRFRLNTEAFF. The rearrangement joins TRBV28 to TRBJ1-1; D is ambiguous. V dropped 5 bases and J dropped 0 bases, with 13 bases sitting between them. The germline gives CDR1 MDHEN, CDR2 SYDVKM. This CDR3 contains 15 residues.

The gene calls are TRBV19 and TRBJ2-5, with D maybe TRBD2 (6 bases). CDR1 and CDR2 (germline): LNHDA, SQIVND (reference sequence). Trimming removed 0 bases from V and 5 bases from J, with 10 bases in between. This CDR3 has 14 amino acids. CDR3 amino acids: CASSIDTGGETQYF. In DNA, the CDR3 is TGTGCCAGTAGTATAGATACAGGAGGGGAGACCCAGTACTTC.

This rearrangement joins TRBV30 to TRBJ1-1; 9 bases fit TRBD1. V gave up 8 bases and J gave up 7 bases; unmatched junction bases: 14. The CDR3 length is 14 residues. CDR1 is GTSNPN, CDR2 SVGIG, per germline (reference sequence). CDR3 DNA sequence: TGTGCCAGGGACCTCCCTGGGACAGGGAATGAAGCTTTCTTT. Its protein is CARDLPGTGNEAFF. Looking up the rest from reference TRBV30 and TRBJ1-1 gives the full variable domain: SQTIHQWPATLVQPVGSPLSLECTVEGTSNPNLYWYRQAAGRGLQLLFYSVGIGQISSEVPQNLSASRPQDRQFILSSKKLLLSDSGFYLCARDLPGTGNEAFFGQGTRLTVV.

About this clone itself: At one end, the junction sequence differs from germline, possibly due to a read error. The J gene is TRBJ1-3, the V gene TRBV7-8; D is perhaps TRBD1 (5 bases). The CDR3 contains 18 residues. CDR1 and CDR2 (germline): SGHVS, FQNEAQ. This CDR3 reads CPTPRPGGTFLSGNTIYF. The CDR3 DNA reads TGCCCCACCCCCCGGCCCGGGGGGACCTTCCTCTCTGGAAACACCATATATTTT.

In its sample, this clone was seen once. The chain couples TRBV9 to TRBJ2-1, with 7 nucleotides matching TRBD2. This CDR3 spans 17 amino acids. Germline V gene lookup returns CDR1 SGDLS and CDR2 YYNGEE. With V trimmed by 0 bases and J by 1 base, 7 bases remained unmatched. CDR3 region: CASSVEGGRGSYNEQFF. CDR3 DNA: TGTGCCAGCAGCGTAGAGGGAGGGCGGGGGTCCTACAATGAGCAGTTCTTC.

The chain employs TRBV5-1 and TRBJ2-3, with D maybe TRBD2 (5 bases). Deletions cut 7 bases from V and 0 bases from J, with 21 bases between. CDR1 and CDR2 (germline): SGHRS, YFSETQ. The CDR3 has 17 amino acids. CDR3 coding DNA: TGCGCCAGCGCCCATTTTGGAGGCCTGACCAGCACAGATACGCAGTATTTT. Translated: CASAHFGGLTSTDTQYF.